This TCR beta chain came from a study of cytomegalovirus exposure and HLA in healthy donors. Regarding the study as a whole: Later analysis reportedly placed an Asian-associated ancestry cluster below the roughly 670-donor mean in N-insertions. Reportedly, HLA-A and HLA-B alleles of most subjects were accurately predicted from TCR beta. Some TCR beta chains (more than 150 of them) were listed as cytomegalovirus-associated.

A remark on this clone: Its antigen is currently unknown.

The PCR used 60 Vbeta and 13 Jbeta primers. The protocol was immunoSEQ multiplex PCR, while the TCRdb copy is restricted to in-frame clones and leaves out a portion. The listing contains some 120,000 clones. Sequences were obtained from PBMCs. This TCR was sampled from a young man in good health and CMV-seronegative.

In DNA, the CDR3 is TGCGCCAGCAGCCAAGAAGAGTTTTCTGGAAACACCATATATTTT. As protein: CASSQEEFSGNTIYF. J is TRBJ1-3 and V is TRBV4-3; D remains unclear. With 0 bases removed from V and 1 base from J, the gap between germline ends came to 7 bases. This CDR3 has 15 residues. In germline, CDR1 is LGHNA, CDR2 YSLEER.